This T cell receptor beta chain was retrieved from a study of early T cells in non-severe SARS-CoV-2 infection. TCRdb recomputed calls from the 5' RACE reads with MiXCR, one row per CDR3 protein. The sample comprises about 64,000 distinct CDR3 sequences, roughly 10% of which are singletons, and less than 3.5% rests with the top ten. This clonotype was observed many times. Deletions cut 8 bases from V and 3 bases from J, with 7 bases between. This CDR3 has 11 residues. From germline, CDR1 is SNHLY and CDR2 FYNNEI. The chain links TRBV2 to TRBJ2-5; D is undetermined. Material: whole blood, obtained at baseline. The TCR sequence derives from an adult who was a healthcare worker with PCR-confirmed SARS-CoV-2 infection or an uninfected control (not recorded which). CDR3 in DNA: TGTGCCAGCGGGATTAAAGAGACCCAGTACTTC. Encoded protein: CASGIKETQYF.